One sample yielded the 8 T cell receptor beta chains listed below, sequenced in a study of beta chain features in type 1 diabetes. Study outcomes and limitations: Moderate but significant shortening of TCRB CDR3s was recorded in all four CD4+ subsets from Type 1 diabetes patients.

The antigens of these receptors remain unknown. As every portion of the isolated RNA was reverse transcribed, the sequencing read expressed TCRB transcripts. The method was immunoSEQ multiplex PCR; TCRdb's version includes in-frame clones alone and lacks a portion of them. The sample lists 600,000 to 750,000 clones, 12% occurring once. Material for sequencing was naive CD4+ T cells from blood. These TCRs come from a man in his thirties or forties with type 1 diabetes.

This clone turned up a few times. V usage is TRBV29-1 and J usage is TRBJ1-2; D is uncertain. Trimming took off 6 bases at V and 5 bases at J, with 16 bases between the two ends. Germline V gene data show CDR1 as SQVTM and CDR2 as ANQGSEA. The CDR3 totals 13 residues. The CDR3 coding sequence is TGCAGCGTCCCCTTTCCCAGCACTTATGGCTACACCTTC. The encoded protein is CSVPFPSTYGYTF.

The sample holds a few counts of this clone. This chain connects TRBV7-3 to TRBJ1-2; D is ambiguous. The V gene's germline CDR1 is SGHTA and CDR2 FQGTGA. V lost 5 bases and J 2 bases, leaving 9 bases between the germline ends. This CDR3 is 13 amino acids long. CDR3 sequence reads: CASSNDGNYGYTF. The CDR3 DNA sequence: TGTGCCAGCAGCAACGACGGAAACTATGGCTACACCTTC.

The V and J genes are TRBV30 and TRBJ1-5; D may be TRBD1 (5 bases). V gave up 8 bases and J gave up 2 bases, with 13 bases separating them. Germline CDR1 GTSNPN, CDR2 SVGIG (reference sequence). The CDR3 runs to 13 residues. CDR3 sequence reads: CALRRGGNQPQHF. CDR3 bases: TGTGCCCTACGTCGGGGCGGCAATCAGCCCCAGCATTTT.

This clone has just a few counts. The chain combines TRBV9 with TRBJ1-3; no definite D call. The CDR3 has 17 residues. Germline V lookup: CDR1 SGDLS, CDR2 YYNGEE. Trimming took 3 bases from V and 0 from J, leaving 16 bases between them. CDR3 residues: CASSGPRVASSGNTIYF. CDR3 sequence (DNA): TGTGCCAGCAGCGGACCCCGCGTTGCATCCTCTGGAAACACCATATATTTT.

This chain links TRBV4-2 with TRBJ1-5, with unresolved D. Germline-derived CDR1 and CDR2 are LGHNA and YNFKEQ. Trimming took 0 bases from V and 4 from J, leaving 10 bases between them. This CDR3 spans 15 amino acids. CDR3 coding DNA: TGTGCCAGCAGCCAAGATATTGTGGGGAATCAGCCCCAGCATTTT. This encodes CASSQDIVGNQPQHF.

The CDR3 DNA sequence: TGTGCCAGCAGCTTAGCGGGCGTCGGGGGGCCTGAAGCTTTCTTT. Residues: CASSLAGVGGPEAFF. V gene TRBV13 combines with J gene TRBJ1-1; possibly TRBD1 for D (6 bases). The CDR3 runs to 15 residues. Germline V gene sequence: CDR1 PRHDT, CDR2 FYEKMQ (reference sequence). V shed 1 base and J shed 6 bases, with 15 bases lying between them. Full variable domain (rest looked up from reference TRBV13 and TRBJ1-1): AAGVIQSPRHLIKEKRETATLKCYPIPRHDTVYWYQQGPGQDPQFLISFYEKMQSDKGSIPDRFSAQQFSDYHSELNMSSLELGDSALYFCASSLAGVGGPEAFFGQGTRLTVV.

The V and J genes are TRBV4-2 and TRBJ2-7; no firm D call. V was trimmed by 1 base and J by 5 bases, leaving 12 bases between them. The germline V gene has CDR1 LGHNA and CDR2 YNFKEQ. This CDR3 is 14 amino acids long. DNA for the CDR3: TGTGCCAGCAGCCAAGTGGCGGTTGTCCACGAGCAGTACTTC. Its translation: CASSQVAVVHEQYF.

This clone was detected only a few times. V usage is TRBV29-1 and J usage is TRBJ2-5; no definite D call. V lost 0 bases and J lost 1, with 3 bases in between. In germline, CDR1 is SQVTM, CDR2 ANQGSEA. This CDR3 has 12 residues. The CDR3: CSVEESQETQYF. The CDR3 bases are TGCAGCGTTGAAGAGTCCCAAGAGACCCAGTACTTC.